Listed here are 28 T cell receptor beta chains from one sample, sequenced in a study of beta chain features in type 1 diabetes. Findings and limits, study-wide: A moderate, significant TCRB CDR3 shortening appeared in type 1 diabetes across four CD4+ subsets.

Their antigen targets remain unknown. Every bit of the isolated RNA underwent reverse transcription, so sequencing read expressed TCRB transcripts. Assay used: immunoSEQ multiplex PCR; TCRdb lists only in-frame clones, some missing. The sample has 600,000 or so clones, over 11% seen once. The sequenced material came from naive CD4+ T cells from blood. All receptors derive from a man aged 18 to 30 with type 1 diabetes.

This clone was observed a few times. For the CDR3, the DNA is TGTGCCAGCAGCTTAGTGACCGGGGCTGGAAACACCATATATTTT. As protein: CASSLVTGAGNTIYF. The rearrangement uses TRBV7-2 and TRBJ1-3, with no clear D. Deletions cut 1 base from V and 2 bases from J, with 9 bases between. The CDR3 is 15 residues long. Per the germline V gene, CDR1 is SGHTA and CDR2 is FQGNSA.

This clone was found a few times. V gene TRBV2 combines with J gene TRBJ2-2; TRBD1 agrees at 7 bases. Germline CDR1 SNHLY, CDR2 FYNNEI. V dropped 6 bases and J dropped 0; count of bases not matched to a gene: 4. The CDR3 loop spans 15 amino acids. The DNA of the CDR3 is TGTGCCAGCAGCATACAGGGGACGAACACCGGGGAGCTGTTTTTT. This sequence encodes CASSIQGTNTGELFF.

There are a few counts of this clone. The sample contains more than one DNA sequence encoding this CDR3. The chain is built from TRBV7-2 and TRBJ2-7; D ambiguous. V lost 5 bases, J lost 2 bases, and 4 bases lay in between. This CDR3 region has 11 residues. Germline loops: CDR1 SGHTA, CDR2 FQGNSA. The CDR3 sequence is CASSAAYEQYF. The CDR3 bases are TGTGCCAGCAGCGCCGCCTACGAGCAGTACTTC. The entire variable domain, with the rest obtained from reference TRBV7-2 and TRBJ2-7, is as follows: GAGVSQSPSNKVTEKGKDVELRCDPISGHTALYWYRQSLGQGLEFLIYFQGNSAPDKSGLPSDRFSAERTGGSVSTLTIQRTQQEDSAVYLCASSAAYEQYFGPGTRLTVT.

This chain joins TRBV6-5 and TRBJ2-1; D gene uncertain. Germline values: CDR1 MNHEY, CDR2 SVGAGI. The V end was cut by 0 bases, the J end by 4 bases, with 10 bases between. This CDR3 spans 15 amino acids. CDR3 region: CASSYSSASYNEQFF. CDR3 sequence (DNA): TGTGCCAGCAGTTACTCATCCGCTTCGTACAATGAGCAGTTCTTC.

This clone was counted a few times. Other DNA sequences from this sample encode an identical CDR3 as well. The chain has TRBV7-2 and TRBJ2-7, with 7 bases lining up with TRBD2. Looked up from germline, CDR1 is SGHTA and CDR2 is FQGNSA. J gave up 1 base and V 7 bases, and 4 bases lay outside the gene matches. The CDR3 spans 13 residues. The CDR3 bases are TGTGCCAGCACCCCGGGGGGTTCCTACGAGCAGTACTTC. It specifies CASTPGGSYEQYF.

The rearrangement joins TRBV27 to TRBJ1-2, with a tentative D call TRBD1 (6 bases). Germline V lookup: CDR1 MNHEY, CDR2 SMNVEV (reference sequence). V lost 1 base and J lost 4, with 19 bases in between. The CDR3 length is 17 residues. This chain's CDR3 is CASSLLSGAPGRYGYTF. CDR3 sequence (DNA): TGTGCCAGCAGTTTATTGTCGGGGGCGCCAGGACGCTATGGCTACACCTTC.

This clone was recorded a few times. V and J are TRBV30 and TRBJ2-3, with TRBD1 as a possible D gene (5 bases). Germline CDR1 reads GTSNPN; CDR2 reads SVGIG (reference sequence). V shed 0 bases and J shed 3 bases, with 10 bases lying between them. The CDR3 extends over 14 amino acids. The CDR3 DNA reads as TGTGCCTGGAGTGTATTGGCAGGGACAGATACGCAGTATTTT. Its translation is CAWSVLAGTDTQYF.

The chain couples TRBV4-3 to TRBJ2-1; 10 bases line up with TRBD2. V shed 0 bases and J 8 bases; nucleotides not matched to a gene: 1. This CDR3 contains 14 residues. CDR1 is LGHNA, CDR2 YSLEER, per germline. CDR3 loop: CASSQEGTSDEQFF. The CDR3 nucleotides read TGCGCCAGCAGCCAAGAGGGGACTAGCGATGAGCAGTTCTTC.

V and J are TRBV4-1 and TRBJ1-6, with TRBD1 matching 7 bases. The germline CDR1 and CDR2 sequences are MGHRA and YSYEKL. J was trimmed by 6 bases and V by 0 bases; bases with no gene match: 5. The CDR3 spans 16 residues. The CDR3 region is CASSQEGQGGNSPLHF. The CDR3 nucleotides are TGCGCCAGCAGCCAAGAAGGGCAGGGGGGTAATTCACCCCTCCACTTT.

The chain uses TRBV6-1 and TRBJ2-3; D remains unclear. V was cut by 5 bases and J by 0 bases, with 9 bases left in between. Germline V lookup: CDR1 MNHNS, CDR2 SASEGT. This CDR3 region has 14 residues. In nucleotides, the CDR3 is TGTGCCAGCAGTACCTTCGATAGCACAGATACGCAGTATTTT. This gives the protein CASSTFDSTDTQYF.

This rearrangement joins TRBV20-1 to TRBJ2-7, with 7 bases identical to TRBD1. There are 11 residues in the CDR3. Germline V CDR1 and CDR2: DFQATT, SNEGSKA (reference sequence). With 1 base clipped from V and 7 bases from J, the junction kept 1 base outside the gene matches. CDR3 DNA sequence: TGCAGTGCTAGAGTGACAGGGGAGCAGTACTTC. This translates into CSARVTGEQYF.

J is TRBJ2-3 and V is TRBV28; 12 positions match TRBD2. Germline-derived CDR1 and CDR2 are MDHEN and SYDVKM. V lost 6 bases to trimming and J lost 6 bases; unmatched junction nucleotides: 7. CDR3 length: 15 residues. The CDR3 sequence: CASSLLAGGRDTQYF. In DNA, the CDR3 is TGTGCCAGCAGCCTACTAGCGGGAGGAAGGGATACGCAGTATTTT.

J is TRBJ2-1 and V is TRBV7-3; 12 bases align to TRBD2. CDR3 size: 15 residues. The germline V gene has CDR1 SGHTA and CDR2 FQGTGA. The trim removed 5 bases at V and 10 bases at J, leaving 9 bases unmatched. In DNA, the CDR3 is TGTGCCAGCAGCCCAAGACTAGCGGGGGCTAACGAGCAGTTCTTC. The encoded protein is CASSPRLAGANEQFF.

The chain joins TRBV4-1 to TRBJ2-3; no clear D. The CDR3 is 17 residues long. V was clipped by 1 base and J by 0 bases, with 14 bases between them. CDR1 is MGHRA and CDR2 is YSYEKL in the germline V gene. The CDR3, as DNA: TGCGCCAGCAGCCAAGCGGCCCTGGGGTCCAGCACAGATACGCAGTATTTT. Its translation: CASSQAALGSSTDTQYF.

The rearrangement uses TRBV11-2 and TRBJ1-1; TRBD1 matches at 8 bases. Germline V gene sequence: CDR1 SGHAT, CDR2 FQNNGV. The CDR3 runs 15 residues. Germline trimming cut 3 bases from V and 3 bases from J; bases unmatched to any gene: 6. Written as DNA, the CDR3 is TGTGCCAGCAGCTTCGGACAGGGTTTGGACACTGAAGCTTTCTTT. Protein sequence: CASSFGQGLDTEAFF.

The chain employs TRBV11-1 and TRBJ2-2; either TRBD1 or TRBD2 may fit D (5 bases each). Per germline, CDR1 SGHAT and CDR2 FQDESV (reference sequence). V was trimmed by 9 bases and J by 4 bases, leaving 12 bases between them. The CDR3 is made up of 13 amino acids. The CDR3 region is CASKTRGTGELFF. The CDR3, as DNA: TGTGCCAGTAAGACGAGGGGCACCGGGGAGCTGTTTTTT.

The rearrangement links TRBV7-9 to TRBJ1-4; D is unresolved. Germline V CDR1 and CDR2: SEHNR, FQNEAQ (reference sequence). Between the trimmed V and J ends, which lost 3 bases and 7 bases, there was a span of 3 bases. This CDR3 contains 11 residues. The CDR3 loop reads CASSFGEKLFF. The CDR3 DNA sequence: TGTGCCAGCAGCTTTGGTGAAAAACTGTTTTTT.

The chain uses TRBV2 and TRBJ2-3; D perhaps matches TRBD1 (6 bases). Trimming shortened V by 4 bases and J by 2 bases, and 7 bases separated the two germline ends. The CDR3 covers 13 residues. Germline V CDR1 and CDR2: SNHLY, FYNNEI. The CDR3 sequence is CASSGDNTDTQYF. The CDR3 DNA reads as TGTGCCAGCAGTGGGGACAACACAGATACGCAGTATTTT.

This clone was seen a few times. The chain couples TRBV5-1 to TRBJ2-5; no definite D call. The CDR3 contains 15 residues. The V end lost 2 bases, the J end lost 4 bases, and 15 bases lay between the germline ends. Germline V CDR1 and CDR2: SGHRS, YFSETQ. CDR3 loop: CASSFTTRWGETQYF. The CDR3 nucleotides are TGCGCCAGCAGCTTCACTACTCGTTGGGGAGAGACCCAGTACTTC.

This clone appeared a few times. J is TRBJ2-5 and V is TRBV6-1; the D is unclear. The CDR3 extends over 12 amino acids. With 3 bases removed from V and 0 bases from J, the gap between germline ends came to 2 bases. Germline loops: CDR1 MNHNS, CDR2 SASEGT. CDR3 coding DNA: TGTGCCAGCAGTGACTACCAAGAGACCCAGTACTTC. This gives the protein CASSDYQETQYF.

Comments on this clone: The junction and the germline gene differ at one end; a read error may be behind it. The rearrangement joins TRBV7-9 to TRBJ2-7; TRBD2 matches 11 bases. The CDR3 is 15 residues long. CDR1 and CDR2 from the germline V gene are SEHNR and FQNEAQ (reference sequence). In nucleotides, the CDR3 is TGTGCCAGCAGCCTAGCGGGAGGAAGGTACTACGAGCAGTACTTC. Protein product: CASSLAGGRYYEQYF. Complete variable domain (other parts from reference TRBV7-9 and TRBJ2-7): DTGVSQNPRHKITKRGQNVTFRCDPISEHNRLYWYRQTLGQGPEFLTYFQNEAQLEKSRLLSDRFSAERPKGSFSTLEIQRTEQGDSAMYLCASSLAGGRYYEQYFGPGTRLTVT.

This chain connects TRBV25-1 to TRBJ2-7; D possibly uses TRBD1 or TRBD2 (5 bases each). This CDR3 is 12 amino acids long. CDR1 is MGHDK and CDR2 is SYGVNS in the germline V gene. V was pared by 6 bases and J by 2 bases, with 8 bases between. This CDR3 reads CASSGDPYEQYF. CDR3 nucleotide sequence: TGTGCCAGCAGCGGGGACCCCTACGAGCAGTACTTC.

This clone turned up a few times. V usage is TRBV27 and J usage is TRBJ2-2, with no clear D. This CDR3 is 15 amino acids long. The V gene lost 3 bases and the J gene lost 4 bases, with 12 bases spanning the gap. Germline V lookup: CDR1 MNHEY, CDR2 SMNVEV (reference sequence). The CDR3 DNA sequence: TGTGCCAGCAGTTTGAATCTTGTGAGCACCGGGGAGCTGTTTTTT. It is translated as CASSLNLVSTGELFF.

This clone appeared a few times. The V and J genes are TRBV30 and TRBJ2-5; D is undetermined. Near its end, the DNA agrees better with TRBJ2-7, so the J call may be wrong. From germline, CDR1 is GTSNPN and CDR2 SVGIG (reference sequence). This CDR3 has 13 amino acids. CDR3 DNA: TGTGCCTGGAGCTTCGAAGAGCCGGGCGAGCAGTACTTC. Translated, it gives CAWSFEEPGEQYF.

The DNA of the CDR3 is TGCGCCAGCAGCTCCGGAGCTTCCTTCACCCTCAATGGCTACACCTTC. It codes for CASSSGASFTLNGYTF. The chain carries TRBV5-1 and TRBJ1-2, with D unresolved. This CDR3 comprises 16 residues. V lost 3 bases to trimming and J lost 6 bases, with 21 bases between them. Germline V gives CDR1 SGHRS, CDR2 YFSETQ.

This clone appeared a few times. This chain connects TRBV5-4 to TRBJ2-7; D may be TRBD2 (6 bases). Germline values: CDR1 SGHNT, CDR2 YYREEE (reference sequence). This CDR3 comprises 13 residues. V was trimmed by 0 bases and J by 12 bases, leaving 16 bases between them. The CDR3 spells CASSLGTSEGLYF. The CDR3 region has the DNA TGTGCCAGCAGCTTGGGAACTTCGGAGGGTCTGTACTTC.

This clone was observed a handful of times. The chain is built from TRBV14 and TRBJ2-7, with 8 nucleotides matching TRBD1. The length of the CDR3 is 15 residues. Germline loops: CDR1 SGHDN, CDR2 FVKESK. V gave up 4 bases and J gave up 2 bases; unmatched junction bases: 7. CDR3 bases: TGTGCCAGCAGCCGGGGACAGGCAACTACCTACGAGCAGTACTTC. The encoded protein is CASSRGQATTYEQYF.

CDR3 sequence: CASRTQTGGHHEQYF. The CDR3, as DNA: TGTGCCAGCAGGACACAAACAGGGGGCCACCACGAGCAGTACTTC. V usage is TRBV27 and J usage is TRBJ2-7; 9 nucleotides line up with TRBD1. Trimming at V came to 6 bases and at J to 5 bases, leaving 11 bases not matched to a gene. The germline V gene encodes CDR1 MNHEY and CDR2 SMNVEV (reference sequence). The CDR3 runs to 15 residues.